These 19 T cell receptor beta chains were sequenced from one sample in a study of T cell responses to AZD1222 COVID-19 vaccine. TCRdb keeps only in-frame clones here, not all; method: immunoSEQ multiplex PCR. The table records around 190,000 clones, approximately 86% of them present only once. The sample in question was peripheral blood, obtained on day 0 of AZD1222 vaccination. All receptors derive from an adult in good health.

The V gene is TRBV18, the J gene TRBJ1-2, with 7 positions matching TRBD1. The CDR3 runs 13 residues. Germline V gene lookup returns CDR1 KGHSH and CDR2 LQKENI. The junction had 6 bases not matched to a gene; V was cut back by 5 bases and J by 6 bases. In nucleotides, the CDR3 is TGTGCCAGCTCAGCTGACAGGGCCCATGGCTACACCTTC. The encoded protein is CASSADRAHGYTF.

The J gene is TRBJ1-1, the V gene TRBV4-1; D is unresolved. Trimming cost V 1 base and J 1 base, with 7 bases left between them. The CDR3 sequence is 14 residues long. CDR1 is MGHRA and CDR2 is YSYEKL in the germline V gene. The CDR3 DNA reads TGCGCCAGCAGCCAAGTCGCGGCGAACACTGAAGCTTTCTTT. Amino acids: CASSQVAANTEAFF.

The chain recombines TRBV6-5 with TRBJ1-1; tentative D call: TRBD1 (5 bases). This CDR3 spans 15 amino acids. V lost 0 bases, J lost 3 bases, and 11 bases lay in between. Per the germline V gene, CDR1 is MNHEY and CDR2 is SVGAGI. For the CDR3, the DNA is TGTGCCAGCAGTTACTCGGGGGGATGGGACACTGAAGCTTTCTTT. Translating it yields CASSYSGGWDTEAFF.

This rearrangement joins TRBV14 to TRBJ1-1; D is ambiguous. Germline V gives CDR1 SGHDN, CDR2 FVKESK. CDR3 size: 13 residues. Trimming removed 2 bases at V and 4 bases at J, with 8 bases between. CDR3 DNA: TGTGCCAGCAGCCAACGGGCCCTCACTGAAGCTTTCTTT. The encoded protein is CASSQRALTEAFF.

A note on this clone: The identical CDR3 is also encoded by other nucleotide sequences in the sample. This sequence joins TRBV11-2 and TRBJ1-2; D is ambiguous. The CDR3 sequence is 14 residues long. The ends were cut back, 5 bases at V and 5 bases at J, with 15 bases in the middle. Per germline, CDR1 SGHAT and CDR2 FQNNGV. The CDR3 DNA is TGTGCCAGCAGCCTCGGACCCGAAACTTATGGCTACACCTTC. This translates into CASSLGPETYGYTF.

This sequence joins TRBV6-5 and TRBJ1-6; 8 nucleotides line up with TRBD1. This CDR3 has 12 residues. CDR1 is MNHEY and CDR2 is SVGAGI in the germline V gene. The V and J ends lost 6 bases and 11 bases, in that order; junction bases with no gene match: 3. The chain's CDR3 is CASRAGQAPLHF. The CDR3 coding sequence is TGTGCCAGCAGGGCGGGACAGGCACCCCTCCACTTT.

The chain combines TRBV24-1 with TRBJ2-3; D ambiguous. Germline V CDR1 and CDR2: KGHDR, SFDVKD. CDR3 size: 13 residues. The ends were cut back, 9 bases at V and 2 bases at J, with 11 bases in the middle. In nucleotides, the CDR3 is TGTGCCACCTGTCAGTGGGACACAGATACGCAGTATTTT. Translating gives CATCQWDTDTQYF.

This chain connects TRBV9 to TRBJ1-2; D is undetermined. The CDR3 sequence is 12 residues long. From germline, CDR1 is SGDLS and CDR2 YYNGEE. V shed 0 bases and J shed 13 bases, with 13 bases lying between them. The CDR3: CASSVAVGFITF. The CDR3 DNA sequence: TGTGCCAGCAGCGTAGCCGTGGGCTTTATCACCTTC. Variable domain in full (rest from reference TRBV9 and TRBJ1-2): DSGVTQTPKHLITATGQRVTLRCSPRSGDLSVYWYQQSLDQGLQFLIQYYNGEERAKGNILERFSAQQFPDLHSELNLSSLELGDSALYFCASSVAVGFITFGSGTRLTVV.

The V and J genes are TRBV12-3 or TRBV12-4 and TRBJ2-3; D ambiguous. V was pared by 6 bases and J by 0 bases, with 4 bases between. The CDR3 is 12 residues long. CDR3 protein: CASRLSTDTQYF. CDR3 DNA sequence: TGTGCCAGCAGACTTAGCACAGATACGCAGTATTTT.

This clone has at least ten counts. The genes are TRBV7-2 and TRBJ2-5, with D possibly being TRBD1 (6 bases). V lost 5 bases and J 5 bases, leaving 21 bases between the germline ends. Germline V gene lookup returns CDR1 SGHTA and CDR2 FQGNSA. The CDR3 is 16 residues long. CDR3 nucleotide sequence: TGTGCCAGCAGCCGCCCACAGGGCACACGAACGGAGACCCAGTACTTC. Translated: CASSRPQGTRTETQYF.

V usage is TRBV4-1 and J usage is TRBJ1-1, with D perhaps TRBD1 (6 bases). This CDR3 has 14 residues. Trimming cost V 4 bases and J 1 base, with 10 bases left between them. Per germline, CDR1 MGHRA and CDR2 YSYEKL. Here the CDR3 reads CASSLQGSNTEAFF. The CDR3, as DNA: TGCGCCAGCAGCCTACAGGGATCGAACACTGAAGCTTTCTTT.

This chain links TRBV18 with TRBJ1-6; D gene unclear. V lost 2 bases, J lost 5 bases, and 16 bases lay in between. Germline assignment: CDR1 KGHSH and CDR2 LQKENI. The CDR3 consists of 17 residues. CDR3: CASSPMLITQNNSPLHF. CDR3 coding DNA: TGTGCCAGCTCACCAATGCTGATCACCCAGAATAATTCACCCCTCCACTTT.

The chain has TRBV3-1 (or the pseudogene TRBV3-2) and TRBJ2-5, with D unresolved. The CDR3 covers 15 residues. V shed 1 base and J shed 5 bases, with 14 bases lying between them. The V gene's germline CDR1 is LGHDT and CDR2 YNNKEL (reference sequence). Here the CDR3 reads CASSQVQGPRETQYF. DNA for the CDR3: TGTGCCAGCAGCCAAGTACAAGGTCCCAGGGAGACCCAGTACTTC.

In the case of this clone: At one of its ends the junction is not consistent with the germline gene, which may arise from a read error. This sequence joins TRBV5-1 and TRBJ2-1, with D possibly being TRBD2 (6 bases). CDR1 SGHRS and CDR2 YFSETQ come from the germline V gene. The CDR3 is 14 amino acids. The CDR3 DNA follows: TGCGCCAGCAGCTTCCGGGACTCCCACAATGAGCAGTTCTTC. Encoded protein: CASSFRDSHNEQFF.

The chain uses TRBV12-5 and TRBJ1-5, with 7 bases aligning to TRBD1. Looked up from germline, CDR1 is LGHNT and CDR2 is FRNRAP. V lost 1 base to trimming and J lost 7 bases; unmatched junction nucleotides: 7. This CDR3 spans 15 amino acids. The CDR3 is CASGLGQGGGQPQHF. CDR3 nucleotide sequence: TGTGCTAGTGGTTTGGGACAGGGAGGAGGGCAGCCCCAGCATTTT.

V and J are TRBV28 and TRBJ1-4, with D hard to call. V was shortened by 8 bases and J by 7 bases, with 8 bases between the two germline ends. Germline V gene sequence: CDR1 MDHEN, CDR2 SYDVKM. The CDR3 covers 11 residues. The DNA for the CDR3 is TGTGCCAGCCTGGGTTTTGAAAAACTGTTTTTT. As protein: CASLGFEKLFF.

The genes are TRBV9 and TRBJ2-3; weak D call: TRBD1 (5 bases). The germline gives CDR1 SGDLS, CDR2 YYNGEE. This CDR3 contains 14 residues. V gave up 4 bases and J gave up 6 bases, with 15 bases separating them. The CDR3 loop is CASSSRLGRDTQYF. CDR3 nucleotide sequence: TGTGCCAGCAGCTCACGACTGGGGCGTGATACGCAGTATTTT.

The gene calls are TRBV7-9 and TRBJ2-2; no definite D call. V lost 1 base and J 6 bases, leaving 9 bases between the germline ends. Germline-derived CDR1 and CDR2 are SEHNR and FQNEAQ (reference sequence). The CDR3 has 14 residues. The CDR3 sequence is CASSLVVAPGELFF. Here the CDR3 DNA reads TGTGCCAGCAGCTTAGTCGTCGCGCCCGGGGAGCTGTTTTTT.

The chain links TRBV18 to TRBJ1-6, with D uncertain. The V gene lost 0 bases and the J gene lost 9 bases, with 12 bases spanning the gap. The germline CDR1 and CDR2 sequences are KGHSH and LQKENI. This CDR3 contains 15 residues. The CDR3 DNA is TGTGCCAGCTCACCACCGGCGGGGTCGGGTTCACCCCTCCACTTT. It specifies CASSPPAGSGSPLHF.